This is a list of T cell receptor beta chains from one sample in a study of blood T cell repertoires in COVID-19. The table came from immunoSEQ multiplex PCR; TCRdb's copy has only in-frame clones and leaves some out. The table lists around 100,000 clones, just under 95% of them singletons. Sequenced material: peripheral blood. These receptors all come from an older man with acute or convalescent COVID-19. Each CDR3 is given with its conserved first and last residue. The order of the fields is clone size, D gene, J gene, V gene, CDR3 protein, CDR3 DNA. The D gene is left open where the match is weak. Rows give clone size only sometimes, using once, few, many, or a class for an expanded clone.

. TRBD1 TRBJ1-2 TRBV12-3/TRBV12-4 CASSWNRGGYTF TGTGCCAGCAGTTGGAACAGGGGAGGCTACACCTTC
. TRBD2 TRBJ2-3 TRBV11-2 CASSSAGLATDTQYF TGTGCCAGCAGCTCTGCGGGACTAGCCACAGATACGCAGTATTTT
. TRBD1 TRBJ1-2 TRBV4-2 CASSQIGQGTYGYTF TGTGCCAGCAGCCAAATTGGACAGGGAACCTATGGCTACACCTTC
. . TRBJ2-1 TRBV5-5 CASSLWTGYNEQFF TGTGCCAGCAGCCTTTGGACGGGATACAATGAGCAGTTCTTC
. . TRBJ2-2 TRBV7-9 CASSLNPDSYTGELFF TGTGCCAGCAGCTTAAACCCGGACAGCTACACCGGGGAGCTGTTTTTT
. . TRBJ1-2 TRBV9 CASSVGREATFNYGYTF TGTGCCAGCAGCGTAGGAAGGGAGGCTACATTTAACTATGGCTACACCTTC
. TRBD1 TRBJ2-7 TRBV27 CASSFGRGRVASYEQYF TGTGCCAGCAGTTTTGGCAGGGGGCGGGTGGCCTCCTACGAGCAGTACTTC
. TRBD1 TRBJ1-6 TRBV4-1 CASSRLPGDRNNSPLHF TGCGCCAGCAGCCGCCTTCCAGGGGACAGGAACAATTCACCCCTCCACTTT
. . TRBJ1-1 TRBV30 CAWSGEFTEAFF TGTGCCTGGAGTGGGGAGTTCACTGAAGCTTTCTTT
. TRBD2 TRBJ2-1 TRBV6-5 CASSRLAGVSNEQFF TGTGCCAGCAGCCGACTAGCGGGAGTGAGCAATGAGCAGTTCTTC
. TRBD2 TRBJ2-2 TRBV7-7 CASSLGLATGELFF TGTGCTAGCAGCTTGGGACTAGCGACCGGGGAGCTGTTTTTT
. . TRBJ1-2 TRBV2 CASIAATF TGTGCCAGCATCGCGGCTACCTTC
. TRBD1 TRBJ1-6 TRBV27 CASRRLGGSGGLGSPLHF TGTGCCAGCAGACGACTGGGGGGTTCAGGGGGACTCGGTTCACCCCTCCACTTT
. TRBD1 TRBJ1-5 TRBV30 CAWSGDSGNQPQHF TGTGCCTGGAGTGGGGACAGCGGCAATCAGCCCCAGCATTTT
. TRBD1 TRBJ1-3 TRBV7-8 CASSLVAGGQLSGNTIYF TGTGCCAGCAGCTTAGTGGCCGGGGGACAGCTCTCTGGAAACACCATATATTTT
. TRBD2 TRBJ2-3 TRBV10-3 CAISEQAGRFTDTQYF TGTGCCATCAGTGAGCAAGCGGGGAGGTTCACAGATACGCAGTATTTT
. . TRBJ2-1 TRBV5-1 CASSRGGSSYNEQFF TGCGCCAGCAGTCGTGGGGGGAGCTCCTACAATGAGCAGTTCTTC
. . TRBJ2-3 TRBV6-6 CASSWSGPTDTQYF TGTGCCAGCAGTTGGAGCGGGCCCACAGATACGCAGTATTTT
few . TRBJ1-6 TRBV6-2/TRBV6-3 CASSYQATDSPLHF TGTGCCAGCAGTTACCAGGCGACGGATTCACCCCTCCACTTT
. TRBD1 TRBJ1-6 TRBV5-1 CASSWGQGQSPLHF TGCGCCAGCAGCTGGGGACAGGGCCAATCACCCCTCCACTTT
. TRBD1 TRBJ2-2 TRBV6-4 CASRGQGNTGELFF TGTGCCAGCAGAGGACAGGGGAACACCGGGGAGCTGTTTTTT
. . TRBJ1-2 TRBV12-5 CASGTETFYGYTF TGTGCTAGTGGGACAGAGACATTCTATGGCTACACCTTC
. . TRBJ1-1 TRBV12-5 CASGLVLGEAFF TGTGCTAGTGGTTTGGTACTCGGTGAAGCTTTCTTT
. TRBD1 TRBJ2-3 TRBV5-4 CASSSGQGIITDTQYF TGTGCCAGCAGCTCCGGACAGGGGATAATCACAGATACGCAGTATTTT
once . TRBJ2-1 TRBV11-2 CASRYRLVGGNEQFF TGTGCCAGCAGGTACAGGCTCGTAGGGGGAAATGAGCAGTTCTTC
. . TRBJ1-5 TRBV27 CASNHGGAGQPQHF TGTGCCAGCAATCATGGGGGGGCCGGTCAGCCCCAGCATTTT
. TRBD1 TRBJ2-7 TRBV19 CASSIGTGVYEQYF TGTGCCAGTAGTATTGGGACAGGGGTCTACGAGCAGTACTTC
. TRBD2 TRBJ2-1 TRBV5-1 CASSLTGGGLYNEQFF TGCGCCAGCAGCTTGACGGGCGGGGGGCTTTACAATGAGCAGTTCTTC
. TRBD1 TRBJ2-1 TRBV6-5 CASSRTGDSEQFF TGTGCCAGCAGTCGGACAGGGGATAGTGAGCAGTTCTTC
. . TRBJ2-5 TRBV7-2 CASSLGFYRVIQETQYF TGTGCCAGCAGCTTAGGCTTCTACAGGGTAATCCAAGAGACCCAGTACTTC
. TRBD1 TRBJ2-7 TRBV2 CASNGGTGVGYEQYF TGTGCCAGCAACGGTGGGACAGGGGTAGGGTACGAGCAGTACTTC
. . TRBJ2-1 TRBV5-6 CASSFGGVYNEQFF TGTGCCAGCAGCTTTGGAGGGGTCTACAATGAGCAGTTCTTC
. TRBD1 TRBJ2-7 TRBV7-9 CASSLRQGASYEQYF TGTGCCAGCAGCTTGCGACAGGGGGCCTCCTACGAGCAGTACTTC
. . TRBJ1-2 TRBV23-1 CAVRGPHGYTF TGCGCCGTTAGGGGCCCACATGGCTACACCTTC
once TRBD2 TRBJ2-7 TRBV27 CASSLRLADSYEQYF TGTGCCAGCAGTTTAAGGCTAGCGGACTCCTACGAGCAGTACTTC
. . TRBJ1-1 TRBV6-4 CASSDDQGLPNTEAFF TGTGCCAGCAGTGACGATCAAGGACTACCGAACACTGAAGCTTTCTTT
. . TRBJ1-1 TRBV6-1 CAGSEWPRGGTEAFF TGTGCCGGCAGTGAATGGCCCCGGGGGGGCACTGAAGCTTTCTTT
. . TRBJ2-7 TRBV7-8 CASSRDLGAYEQYF TGTGCCAGCAGCCGGGACTTGGGAGCCTACGAGCAGTACTTC
. TRBD2 TRBJ2-5 TRBV7-6 CASSKRLAGGQETQYF TGTGCCAGCAGCAAAAGACTAGCGGGAGGACAAGAGACCCAGTACTTC
. TRBD1 TRBJ2-7 TRBV11-2 CASSLRDRGPYEQYF TGTGCCAGCAGCTTACGGGACAGGGGACCCTACGAGCAGTACTTC